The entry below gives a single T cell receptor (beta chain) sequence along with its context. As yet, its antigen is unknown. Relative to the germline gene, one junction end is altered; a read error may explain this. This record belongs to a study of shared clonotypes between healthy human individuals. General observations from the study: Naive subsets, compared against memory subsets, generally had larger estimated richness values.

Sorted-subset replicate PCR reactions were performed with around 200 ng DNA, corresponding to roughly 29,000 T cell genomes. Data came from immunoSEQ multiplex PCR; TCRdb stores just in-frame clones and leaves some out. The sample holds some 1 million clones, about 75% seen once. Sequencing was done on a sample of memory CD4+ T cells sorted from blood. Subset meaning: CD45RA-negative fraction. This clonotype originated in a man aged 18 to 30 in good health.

This CDR3 is CASSPPSGPNTGELFF. The CDR3 region has the DNA TGTGCCAGCTCTCCACCTAGCGGACCGAACACCGGGGAGCTGTTTTTT. The V gene is TRBV18, the J gene TRBJ2-2; TRBD2 agrees at 7 bases. There are 16 residues in the CDR3. From germline, CDR1 is KGHSH and CDR2 LQKENI.